This TCR beta chain derives from a study of blood T cells in healthy people across ages. A single count supports this clonotype. The use of a sample-barcoded 5' primer and a J-beta primer mix characterized a second PCR of roughly 6 to 11 cycles. TCRdb reanalysed the 5' RACE reads using MiXCR and keeps one entry per CDR3 protein. The sample comprises about 810,000 distinct CDR3 sequences, 36% of which are singletons, and 13% rests with the top ten. The sample taken for sequencing was blood. The source of this sequence is a man younger than 30 in good health.

CDR3 nucleotide sequence: TGTGCCAGCAGTCCGTGGGTGGAGCAGTACTTC. This encodes CASSPWVEQYF. The chain carries TRBV28 and TRBJ2-7; no reliable D call. CDR1 and CDR2 from the germline V gene are MDHEN and SYDVKM. Trimming shortened V by 5 bases and J by 7 bases, and 9 bases separated the two germline ends. The CDR3 spans 11 residues. The entire variable domain, with the rest obtained from reference TRBV28 and TRBJ2-7, is as follows: DVKVTQSSRYLVKRTGEKVFLECVQDMDHENMFWYRQDPGLGLRLIYFSYDVKMKEKGDIPEGYSVSREKKERFSLILESASTNQTSMYLCASSPWVEQYFGPGTRLTVT.